The source of this T cell receptor beta chain is a study of neurological immune-mediated disorders. This clonotype occurred many times. TCRdb re-derived calls from the 5' RACE reads in MiXCR, one entry per CDR3 protein. The sample has under 50,000 distinct CDR3 sequences; 13% are singletons. This CDR3 is 16 amino acids long. Trimming cost V 5 bases and J 0 bases, with 13 bases left between them. Germline V gene sequence: CDR1 SGHAT, CDR2 FQNNGV. Indicated time point: longitudinal time-point 2. The TCR sequence derives from a male donor with HTLV-1-associated myelopathy (HAM/TSP). Input material: PBMCs. V gene TRBV11-2 combines with J gene TRBJ2-2; tentatively, D is TRBD1 (6 bases). CDR3 region: CASSPRTATNTGELFF. The CDR3 DNA is TGTGCCAGCAGCCCCCGGACAGCCACGAACACCGGGGAGCTGTTTTTT.